The 2 T cell receptor beta chains in this list originate from one sample, sequenced in a study of response to subunit inactivated influenza vaccine. TCRdb called the RT-PCR reads again in MiXCR, with one record for every CDR3 protein. The data hold about 190,000 distinct CDR3 sequences, with roughly an eighth observed a single time. This material consisted of CD8+ T cells sorted from PBMCs, taken around 5 days after vaccination. All receptors come from a man in his forties or fifties who received an inactivated influenza vaccine.

This sequence joins TRBV29-1 and TRBJ2-1; 12 bases match TRBD2. Germline CDR1 and CDR2: SQVTM and ANQGSEA. This CDR3 contains 17 residues. The junction had 6 bases not matched to a gene; V was cut back by 1 base and J by 2 bases. CDR3 in amino acids: CSVEGVPSGRAYNEQFF. The CDR3 DNA reads TGCAGCGTTGAAGGGGTGCCTAGCGGGAGGGCCTACAATGAGCAGTTCTTC.

This sequence joins TRBV6-1 and TRBJ2-3; D may be TRBD1 (5 bases). From germline, CDR1 is MNHNS and CDR2 SASEGT. The CDR3 spans 13 residues. Trimming removed 10 bases at V and 0 bases at J, with 11 bases between. In DNA form, the CDR3 reads TGTGCCATCGTAGACAGTAGCACAGATACGCAGTATTTT. It translates to CAIVDSSTDTQYF.